This entry lists 10 T cell receptor beta chains sequenced from one sample in a study of identical twins. TCRdb analysed the 5' RACE reads with MiXCR anew, one entry per CDR3 protein. The repertoire holds roughly 720,000 distinct CDR3 sequences, with 15% to 20% as singletons. These data are also associated with another study on T cells expressing NK-cell markers.

The sample consisted of PBMCs. These receptors were taken from a woman aged 18 to 35 in good health.

This clonotype came up a few times. V gene TRBV20-1 combines with J gene TRBJ2-3; D call uncertain. V dropped 0 bases and J dropped 3 bases, with 13 bases sitting between them. Germline V gives CDR1 DFQATT, CDR2 SNEGSKA (reference sequence). This CDR3 has 15 residues. The CDR3 sequence: CSARDRVVNTDTQYF. The CDR3 coding sequence is TGCAGTGCTAGAGATCGCGTGGTTAATACAGATACGCAGTATTTT.

The J gene is TRBJ1-2, the V gene TRBV5-5, with a tentative D call TRBD1 (6 bases). Between the trimmed V and J ends, which lost 0 bases and 2 bases, there was a span of 11 bases. In germline, CDR1 is SGHKS, CDR2 YYEKEE (reference sequence). The CDR3 covers 15 residues. CDR3 amino acids: CASSLGHRENYGYTF. The CDR3 DNA is TGTGCCAGCAGCTTGGGCCACAGGGAAAACTATGGCTACACCTTC.

This clonotype appeared a few times. This chain joins TRBV7-6 and TRBJ2-7; D might be TRBD2 (5 bases). Looked up from germline, CDR1 is SGHVS and CDR2 is FNYEAQ. This CDR3 comprises 13 residues. V was shortened by 5 bases and J by 7 bases, with 15 bases between the two germline ends. The chain's CDR3 is CASSLRTRGEQYF. CDR3 coding DNA: TGTGCCAGCAGCCTTAGGACCAGAGGGGAGCAGTACTTC.

The chain is built from TRBV3-1 and TRBJ1-1, with TRBD1 matching 7 bases. CDR1 is LGHDT, CDR2 YNNKEL, per germline (reference sequence). V shed 5 bases and J 1 base; nucleotides not matched to a gene: 7. The CDR3 spans 15 residues. CDR3 bases: TGTGCCAGCAGCAAAAGGGACAGAAAGAACACTGAAGCTTTCTTT. Translating it yields CASSKRDRKNTEAFF.

The chain uses TRBV12-3 or TRBV12-4 and TRBJ2-7; D is unresolved. The length of the CDR3 is 12 residues. Trimming pared 0 bases from V and 7 bases from J, leaving 7 bases between. CDR3: CASSLALSEQYF. For the CDR3, the DNA is TGTGCCAGCAGTTTAGCGCTAAGTGAGCAGTACTTC.

This clonotype has a handful of counts. The chain uses TRBV10-2 and TRBJ2-3; 10 bases map to TRBD2. This CDR3 is 16 amino acids long. Germline CDR1 WSHSY, CDR2 SAAADI. Trimming took 3 bases from V and 0 from J; bases not matched to a gene: 3. The CDR3: CASSDLTSGSTDTQYF. For the CDR3, the DNA is TGCGCCAGCAGTGACCTGACTAGCGGGAGCACAGATACGCAGTATTTT.

V gene TRBV5-6 combines with J gene TRBJ2-6; D unclear. V lost 0 bases, J lost 2 bases, and 3 bases lay in between. The CDR3 consists of 14 residues. Germline-derived CDR1 and CDR2 are SGHDT and YYEEEE. The CDR3 sequence: CASSLGPGANVLTF. As DNA, the CDR3 is TGTGCCAGCAGCTTGGGGCCTGGGGCCAACGTCCTGACTTTC.

The chain employs TRBV2 and TRBJ2-2; D unresolved. This CDR3 has 14 residues. Germline values: CDR1 SNHLY, CDR2 FYNNEI. V lost 7 bases and J 2 bases, leaving 11 bases between the germline ends. This chain's CDR3 is CASMADVNTGELFF. Here the CDR3 DNA reads TGTGCCAGCATGGCAGACGTAAACACCGGGGAGCTGTTTTTT.

The genes are TRBV10-3 and TRBJ2-7; 7 positions agree with TRBD1. The J segment lost 2 bases and the V segment lost 7 bases, leaving 2 bases of the junction unmatched. This CDR3 contains 12 residues. Germline lookup yields CDR1 ENHRY and CDR2 SYGVKD. The CDR3: CAIKDRAYEQYF. The CDR3, as DNA: TGTGCCATCAAAGACAGGGCCTACGAGCAGTACTTC.

This clonotype was recorded at least ten times. This chain joins TRBV6-1 and TRBJ2-7; D may be TRBD2 (5 bases). Germline CDR1 MNHNS, CDR2 SASEGT. Deletions cut 6 bases from V and 0 bases from J, with 15 bases between. This CDR3 has 15 amino acids. CDR3 region: CASRLPVGSSYEQYF. The CDR3 coding sequence is TGTGCCAGCAGACTTCCCGTGGGGAGCTCCTACGAGCAGTACTTC.